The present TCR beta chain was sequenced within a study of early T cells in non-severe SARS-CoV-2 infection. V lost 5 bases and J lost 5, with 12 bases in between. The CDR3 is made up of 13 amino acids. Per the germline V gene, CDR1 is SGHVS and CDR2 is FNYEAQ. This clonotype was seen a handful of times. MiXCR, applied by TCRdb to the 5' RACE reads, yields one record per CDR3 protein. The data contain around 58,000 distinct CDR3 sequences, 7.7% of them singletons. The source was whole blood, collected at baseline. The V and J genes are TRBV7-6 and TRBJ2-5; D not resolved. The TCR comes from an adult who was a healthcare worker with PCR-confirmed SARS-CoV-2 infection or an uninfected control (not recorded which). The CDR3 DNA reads TGTGCCAGCAGCCTGCAGGCTTGGGAGACCCAGTACTTC. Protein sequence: CASSLQAWETQYF.